The 2 T cell receptor beta chains presented below share a single source sample, sequenced in a study of CD8 T cells in ankylosing spondylitis. TCRdb fed the 5' RACE reads into MiXCR, producing one record per CDR3 protein. The repertoire includes about 140,000 distinct CDR3 sequences, 6.5% to 8.5% of them detected once, and less than 7.5% sits in the top ten. Sequencing used synovial fluid, either unsorted or a sorted T cell fraction (not recorded which). The receptors were sampled from a male donor with ankylosing spondylitis.

In this sample, this clonotype turned up a few times. The genes are TRBV12-3 or TRBV12-4 and TRBJ1-5; no reliable D call. V was trimmed by 4 bases and J by 7 bases, leaving 8 bases between them. The CDR3 runs 12 residues. As DNA, the CDR3 is TGTGCCAGCAGTTATAGTCTCCAGCCCCAGCATTTT. Residues: CASSYSLQPQHF.

This clonotype was observed many times. The V and J genes are TRBV7-3 and TRBJ2-1, with 9 bases identical to TRBD2. J gave up 7 bases and V 6 bases, and 7 bases lay outside the gene matches. The V gene's germline CDR1 is SGHTA and CDR2 FQGTGA. The CDR3 is 14 residues long. The CDR3 DNA reads TGTGCCAGCAGTATGCGGGGGGGCCGAAATGAGCAGTTCTTC. Amino acid sequence: CASSMRGGRNEQFF.